These 29 T cell receptor beta chains were sequenced from one sample in a study of CD4 T cells in relation to SARS-CoV-2 and coronaviruses. Produced via immunoSEQ multiplex PCR; TCRdb's table is partial and in-frame only. The sample has approximately 43,000 clones, roughly 84% seen once; the top ten hold 0.95% to 1.5%. The antigens these receptors bind are not known. The sample was naive CD4+ T cells from PBMCs, cultured in vitro. As to subset: naive CD4+ T cells isolated by negative enrichment. All receptors derive from an adult with COVID-19.

This clone was observed a handful of times. V gene TRBV15 combines with J gene TRBJ2-2, with 9 bases fitting TRBD1. J lost 4 bases, V lost 1 base, and 7 bases had no gene match. This CDR3 has 17 amino acids. The germline gives CDR1 LNHNV, CDR2 YYDKDF (reference sequence). Here the CDR3 reads CATSRGPGTGTTGELFF. The DNA for the CDR3 is TGTGCCACCAGCAGAGGCCCCGGGACAGGGACCACCGGGGAGCTGTTTTTT.

V and J are TRBV19 and TRBJ1-1; D not certain. The V end was cut by 5 bases, the J end by 1 base, with 8 bases between. This CDR3 comprises 13 residues. Per the germline V gene, CDR1 is LNHDA and CDR2 is SQIVND (reference sequence). For the CDR3, the DNA is TGTGCCAGTAGTGCTTACGAGAACACTGAAGCTTTCTTT. This translates into CASSAYENTEAFF.

This sequence joins TRBV5-5 and TRBJ2-1, with TRBD2 matching over 10 bases. V was pared by 0 bases and J by 7 bases, with 10 bases of the junction left unmatched. The CDR3 spans 17 residues. Germline values: CDR1 SGHKS, CDR2 YYEKEE (reference sequence). CDR3 nucleotides: TGTGCCAGCAGCTTGGTTTTGTTACTAGCGGGATGGAATGAGCAGTTCTTC. Translating it yields CASSLVLLLAGWNEQFF.

V usage is TRBV7-2 and J usage is TRBJ2-3; D is unresolved. This CDR3 is built from 13 residues. The V and J ends lost 1 base and 6 bases respectively, with 8 bases between them. Germline V gene sequence: CDR1 SGHTA, CDR2 FQGNSA. CDR3 nucleotides: TGTGCCAGCAGCTTAGGACTGAGGGATACGCAGTATTTT. This encodes CASSLGLRDTQYF.

The chain joins TRBV4-2 to TRBJ2-7, with 9 bases aligning to TRBD2. CDR3 size: 17 residues. In germline, CDR1 is LGHNA, CDR2 YNFKEQ. V dropped 3 bases and J dropped 1; count of bases not matched to a gene: 10. In nucleotides, the CDR3 is TGTGCCAGCAGCCAGCTCGGGGGGGGACTAGCATCCTACGAGCAGTACTTC. Translating it yields CASSQLGGGLASYEQYF.

The chain joins TRBV15 to TRBJ2-6, with D possibly being TRBD1 (5 bases). The V and J ends lost 1 base and 1 base respectively, with 5 bases between them. The CDR3 extends over 15 amino acids. Germline CDR1 and CDR2: LNHNV and YYDKDF (reference sequence). The CDR3 loop reads CATSRAGSGANVLTF. CDR3 nucleotide sequence: TGTGCCACCAGCAGAGCAGGGTCTGGGGCCAACGTCCTGACTTTC.

The chain recombines TRBV28 with TRBJ1-2, with D possibly matching TRBD1 (6 bases). Trimming cost V 6 bases and J 8 bases, with 16 bases left between them. The CDR3 has 13 residues. Germline values: CDR1 MDHEN, CDR2 SYDVKM. The CDR3 nucleotides read TGTGCCAGCAGATATGGGGGGCCGGGAGGCTACACCTTC. Translation: CASRYGGPGGYTF.

The chain carries TRBV5-1 and TRBJ1-1; D remains unclear. V was shortened by 7 bases and J by 1 base, with 5 bases between the two germline ends. This CDR3 contains 11 residues. Germline values: CDR1 SGHRS, CDR2 YFSETQ. The CDR3 loop reads CASRQNTEAFF. The CDR3 DNA sequence: TGCGCCAGCCGACAGAACACTGAAGCTTTCTTT.

V gene TRBV6-5 combines with J gene TRBJ1-2; a possible D gene is TRBD1 (6 bases). V was cut by 0 bases and J by 4 bases, with 9 bases left in between. Germline CDR1 reads MNHEY; CDR2 reads SVGAGI. The CDR3 consists of 14 residues. The CDR3 nucleotides read TGTGCCAGCAGTTACTCTGGGGGCGGCTATGGCTACACCTTC. It translates to CASSYSGGGYGYTF.

J is TRBJ2-4 and V is TRBV24-1; the match to TRBD2 covers 8 bases. V dropped 2 bases and J dropped 1; count of bases not matched to a gene: 3. This CDR3 is 16 amino acids long. In germline, CDR1 is KGHDR, CDR2 SFDVKD. CDR3 protein: CATSDSRGGAKNIQYF. The DNA for the CDR3 is TGTGCCACCAGTGATTCTCGGGGGGGGGCCAAAAACATTCAGTACTTC.

This rearrangement joins TRBV2 to TRBJ2-5; 11 bases match TRBD2. Losses at the gene ends were 4 bases for V and 2 bases for J; bases not matched to a gene: 6. The germline V gene encodes CDR1 SNHLY and CDR2 FYNNEI. The CDR3 consists of 16 residues. Written as DNA, the CDR3 is TGTGCCAGCAGTGGAAGACTAGCGGGGCTACAAGAGACCCAGTACTTC. Amino acids: CASSGRLAGLQETQYF. The complete variable domain, with remaining parts taken from reference TRBV2 and TRBJ2-5, reads EPEVTQTPSHQVTQMGQEVILRCVPISNHLYFYWYRQILGQKVEFLVSFYNNEISEKSEIFDDQFSVERPDGSNFTLKIRSTKLEDSAMYFCASSGRLAGLQETQYFGPGTRLLVL.

The chain carries TRBV7-2 and TRBJ1-2; maybe TRBD1 (5 bases). The V end lost 2 bases, the J end lost 4 bases, and 14 bases lay between the germline ends. The CDR3 spans 15 residues. Germline V lookup: CDR1 SGHTA, CDR2 FQGNSA. The CDR3 region has the DNA TGTGCCAGCAGCTTATCAACGGGACCGGCCTATGGCTACACCTTC. This encodes CASSLSTGPAYGYTF.

This chain joins TRBV5-1 and TRBJ1-2; D may be TRBD1 (5 bases). Germline CDR1 SGHRS, CDR2 YFSETQ. This CDR3 region has 12 residues. V gave up 2 bases and J gave up 4 bases, with 6 bases separating them. CDR3 loop: CASSFDSYGYTF. The CDR3 bases are TGCGCCAGCAGCTTTGACAGCTATGGCTACACCTTC.

V gene TRBV3-1 (or the pseudogene TRBV3-2) combines with J gene TRBJ1-1; tentative D call: TRBD1 (5 bases). The germline V and J ends were trimmed by 4 bases and 2 bases, with 11 bases remaining between them. Germline assignment: CDR1 LGHDT and CDR2 YNNKEL (reference sequence). This CDR3 has 14 residues. The DNA for the CDR3 is TGTGCCAGCAGCCCCTGGGGGGACAACACTGAAGCTTTCTTT. It yields the protein CASSPWGDNTEAFF.

The V call is TRBV30, the J call TRBJ1-4; 8 nucleotides line up with TRBD1. V lost 6 bases to trimming and J lost 8 bases; unmatched junction nucleotides: 8. Germline CDR1 reads GTSNPN; CDR2 reads SVGIG (reference sequence). The CDR3 spans 13 residues. The CDR3 loop is CACADRAGEKLFF. In DNA form, the CDR3 reads TGTGCCTGTGCGGACAGGGCTGGGGAAAAACTGTTTTTT.

The chain has TRBV13 and TRBJ1-1; TRBD1 matches at 10 bases. V lost 4 bases and J lost 10; bases outside the gene matches: 9. This CDR3 is 14 amino acids long. The germline CDR1 and CDR2 sequences are PRHDT and FYEKMQ (reference sequence). This CDR3 is CASSSLDRGDGAFF. CDR3 nucleotide sequence: TGTGCCAGCAGCTCCCTGGACAGGGGGGATGGAGCTTTCTTT.

The chain recombines TRBV29-1 with TRBJ1-1, with D perhaps matching TRBD1 (5 bases). Germline lookup yields CDR1 SQVTM and CDR2 ANQGSEA. The ends were cut back, 4 bases at V and 5 bases at J, with 14 bases in the middle. The CDR3 spans 13 residues. The CDR3 region is CSVVQGGRTEAFF. In DNA form, the CDR3 reads TGCAGCGTTGTTCAGGGAGGACGAACTGAAGCTTTCTTT.

J is TRBJ2-7 and V is TRBV7-9, with D possibly matching TRBD2 (5 bases). CDR3 length: 14 residues. V was pared by 2 bases and J by 6 bases, with 14 bases between. The V gene's germline CDR1 is SEHNR and CDR2 FQNEAQ (reference sequence). The chain's CDR3 is CASSLQSPRGEQYF. The CDR3 DNA follows: TGTGCCAGCAGCTTACAGTCGCCTCGGGGCGAGCAGTACTTC.

The CDR3: CASSPRGAVSGNTIYF. The CDR3 nucleotides are TGTGCCAGCAGCCCGCGGGGCGCTGTCTCTGGAAACACCATATATTTT. This sequence joins TRBV7-2 and TRBJ1-3, with D possibly TRBD1 on 5 matching bases. The CDR3 has 16 residues. The germline CDR1 and CDR2 sequences are SGHTA and FQGNSA. V dropped 5 bases and J dropped 0 bases, with 14 bases sitting between them. The full variable domain, in which reference TRBV7-2 and TRBJ1-3 provide the parts outside the CDR3, is GAGVSQSPSNKVTEKGKDVELRCDPISGHTALYWYRQSLGQGLEFLIYFQGNSAPDKSGLPSDRFSAERTGGSVSTLTIQRTQQEDSAVYLCASSPRGAVSGNTIYFGEGSWLTVV.

This sequence joins TRBV10-3 and TRBJ2-7; maybe TRBD1 (6 bases). The length of the CDR3 is 17 residues. V dropped 6 bases and J dropped 7 bases, with 28 bases sitting between them. Per the germline V gene, CDR1 is ENHRY and CDR2 is SYGVKD. The CDR3 DNA follows: TGTGCCATCAGCGACGGTCGACACCGGGACAATGTGGAAGAGCAGTACTTC. This encodes CAISDGRHRDNVEEQYF.

The V gene is TRBV28, the J gene TRBJ1-5; possible D gene TRBD1, 5 bases. The CDR3 loop spans 13 amino acids. Trimming pared 6 bases from V and 11 bases from J, leaving 17 bases between. The germline gives CDR1 MDHEN, CDR2 SYDVKM. CDR3 loop: CASSSGPTRAQHF. CDR3 in DNA: TGTGCCAGCAGCTCGGGACCGACAAGGGCCCAGCATTTT.

This clone was detected only once. This chain's CDR3 is CASSLDLTGARDTQYF. CDR3 in DNA: TGTGCCAGCAGTCTCGACTTAACAGGGGCTCGAGATACGCAGTATTTT. The rearrangement links TRBV28 to TRBJ2-3, with 7 bases identical to TRBD1. The CDR3 extends over 16 amino acids. CDR1 MDHEN and CDR2 SYDVKM come from the germline V gene. J was trimmed by 5 bases and V by 5 bases; bases with no gene match: 13.

The V and J genes are TRBV4-1 and TRBJ1-1, with D uncertain. This CDR3 is 15 amino acids long. With 0 bases removed from V and 5 bases from J, the gap between germline ends came to 13 bases. CDR1 is MGHRA, CDR2 YSYEKL, per germline. The CDR3 bases are TGCGCCAGCAGCCAAGAACGGTTGGGCCGAACTGAAGCTTTCTTT. It specifies CASSQERLGRTEAFF.

The gene calls are TRBV18 and TRBJ1-4, with 7 positions matching TRBD1. V was clipped by 3 bases and J by 8 bases; unmatched bases: 9. Germline V CDR1 and CDR2: KGHSH, LQKENI. The CDR3 is 15 residues long. In DNA form, the CDR3 reads TGTGCCAGCTCACCGTTCGACAGGGTATACGAAAAACTGTTTTTT. Its protein product is CASSPFDRVYEKLFF.

This clone was recorded a few times. The chain couples TRBV7-9 to TRBJ1-5, with 7 bases that match TRBD1. Trimming removed 5 bases from V and 3 bases from J; junction bases left unmatched: 4. The length of the CDR3 is 14 residues. The germline V gene has CDR1 SEHNR and CDR2 FQNEAQ (reference sequence). The CDR3 loop is CASSRDSNNQPQHF. The CDR3 bases are TGTGCCAGCAGCCGGGACAGCAACAATCAGCCCCAGCATTTT.

The J gene is TRBJ1-6, the V gene TRBV27; D may be TRBD1 (5 bases). The CDR3 runs 12 residues. Germline CDR1 reads MNHEY; CDR2 reads SMNVEV (reference sequence). V dropped 4 bases and J dropped 15 bases, with 13 bases sitting between them. CDR3 loop: CASSSLGDLLHF. CDR3 in DNA: TGTGCCAGCAGTTCCTTGGGGGACCTCCTCCACTTT.

The chain links TRBV28 to TRBJ1-4; 8 bases are shared with TRBD1. Germline CDR1 reads MDHEN; CDR2 reads SYDVKM. With 8 bases clipped from V and 8 bases from J, the junction kept 7 bases outside the gene matches. The CDR3 has 13 amino acids. Here the CDR3 reads CASLDRGGEKLFF. CDR3 nucleotide sequence: TGTGCCAGCCTCGACAGGGGAGGCGAAAAACTGTTTTTT.

The chain uses TRBV21-1 and TRBJ2-2. TRBV21-1 constitutes a pseudogene. The CDR3 is made up of 16 amino acids. CDR3 residues: CASSKSGFYRGGELFF. The CDR3 region has the DNA TGTGCCAGCAGCAAAAGCGGCTTTTATAGGGGCGGGGAGCTGTTTTTT.

The chain recombines TRBV28 with TRBJ2-3, with 11 bases fitting TRBD2. The J segment lost 2 bases and the V segment lost 3 bases, leaving 4 bases of the junction unmatched. Per the germline V gene, CDR1 is MDHEN and CDR2 is SYDVKM. The length of the CDR3 is 16 residues. This CDR3 reads CASSLASGRYTDTQYF. The CDR3 coding sequence is TGTGCCAGCAGTTTGGCTAGCGGGAGGTACACAGATACGCAGTATTTT.